This entry lists 18 T cell receptor beta chains sequenced from one sample in a study of cytomegalovirus exposure and HLA in healthy donors. PCR involved 60 Vbeta and 13 Jbeta primers. Assay: immunoSEQ multiplex PCR; the TCRdb copy retains only in-frame clones and omits some. The sample shows around 79,000 clones, around 70% of them seen only once. Sequencing was carried out using PBMCs. Receptors were obtained from a woman in her 40s in good health and CMV-seropositive.

The rearrangement joins TRBV7-2 to TRBJ2-3, with D maybe TRBD2 (6 bases). Trimming left V 4 bases short and J 4 bases short, with 12 bases between. Looked up from germline, CDR1 is SGHTA and CDR2 is FQGNSA. The CDR3 has 14 amino acids. CDR3: CASSSRSGADTQYF. In DNA, the CDR3 is TGTGCCAGCAGCTCCCGATCGGGAGCAGATACGCAGTATTTT.

V and J are TRBV18 and TRBJ1-1, with D maybe TRBD1 (6 bases). The V and J ends lost 3 bases and 2 bases respectively, with 13 bases between them. CDR3 size: 15 residues. CDR1 is KGHSH and CDR2 is LQKENI in the germline V gene. The CDR3 spells CASSPATGVNTEAFF. The CDR3 DNA reads as TGTGCCAGCTCACCCGCGACAGGAGTTAACACTGAAGCTTTCTTT.

The V gene is TRBV6-5, the J gene TRBJ2-3; no clear D gene. The CDR3 length is 16 residues. Trimming removed 0 bases at V and 2 bases at J, with 12 bases between. The V gene's germline CDR1 is MNHEY and CDR2 SVGAGI. This CDR3 is CASSYSGRPFTDTQYF. In DNA, the CDR3 is TGTGCCAGCAGTTACTCGGGCCGACCGTTCACAGATACGCAGTATTTT.

The rearrangement links TRBV7-2 to TRBJ2-5; 11 nucleotides align to TRBD2. This CDR3 comprises 14 residues. V shed 4 bases, J shed 4 bases, and the junction held 2 bases outside the gene matches. In germline, CDR1 is SGHTA, CDR2 FQGNSA. CDR3 amino acids: CASSSGLAGETQYF. In DNA form, the CDR3 reads TGTGCCAGCAGCTCAGGACTAGCGGGAGAGACCCAGTACTTC.

V gene TRBV30 combines with J gene TRBJ2-6; tentatively, D is TRBD1 (5 bases). The CDR3 has 15 amino acids. Per the germline V gene, CDR1 is GTSNPN and CDR2 is SVGIG (reference sequence). V gave up 2 bases and J gave up 2 bases, with 10 bases separating them. The CDR3 DNA reads TGTGCCTGGAGTATGTTAGGGGCTGGGGCCAACGTCCTGACTTTC. This codes for CAWSMLGAGANVLTF.

This chain links TRBV9 with TRBJ2-3, with a tentative D call TRBD2 (5 bases). Between the trimmed V and J ends, which lost 3 bases and 9 bases, there was a span of 14 bases. The length of the CDR3 is 13 residues. CDR1 SGDLS and CDR2 YYNGEE come from the germline V gene. The CDR3 loop reads CASSDARGRTQYF. Written as DNA, the CDR3 is TGTGCCAGCAGCGATGCCCGGGGTCGAACGCAGTATTTT.

The J gene is TRBJ2-1, the V gene TRBV30, with TRBD2 identical over 8 bases. The CDR3 is made up of 14 amino acids. CDR1 is GTSNPN, CDR2 SVGIG, per germline (reference sequence). V lost 0 bases to trimming and J lost 7 bases; unmatched junction nucleotides: 5. CDR3 loop: CAWSVVRGGNEQFF. The CDR3 DNA sequence: TGTGCCTGGAGTGTAGTCCGGGGGGGGAATGAGCAGTTCTTC.

The chain has TRBV2 and TRBJ1-1, with D hard to call. Deletions cut 5 bases from V and 0 bases from J, with 10 bases between. Germline-derived CDR1 and CDR2 are SNHLY and FYNNEI. The CDR3 has 14 residues. The CDR3: CASSLRAMNTEAFF. CDR3 sequence (DNA): TGTGCCAGCAGTCTGAGGGCGATGAACACTGAAGCTTTCTTT.

The chain links TRBV19 to TRBJ1-5; unclear D gene. Germline V gives CDR1 LNHDA, CDR2 SQIVND (reference sequence). This CDR3 has 15 amino acids. Between the trimmed V and J ends, which lost 5 bases and 4 bases, there was a span of 15 bases. The DNA for the CDR3 is TGTGCCAGTAGTCCACACGGGAATTCAAATCAGCCCCAGCATTTT. This encodes CASSPHGNSNQPQHF.

In its sample, this clone was seen once. This rearrangement joins TRBV2 to TRBJ2-7, with 7 bases that match TRBD1. CDR1 is SNHLY and CDR2 is FYNNEI in the germline V gene. This CDR3 contains 14 residues. The junction had 5 bases not matched to a gene; V was cut back by 6 bases and J by 0 bases. The chain's CDR3 is CASRSGTVSYEQYF. For the CDR3, the DNA is TGTGCCAGCAGATCCGGGACAGTCTCCTACGAGCAGTACTTC.

The rearrangement joins TRBV7-9 to TRBJ2-7; D is perhaps TRBD1 (6 bases). The CDR3 runs 15 residues. Trimming took 3 bases from V and 1 from J, leaving 13 bases between them. The germline gives CDR1 SEHNR, CDR2 FQNEAQ (reference sequence). The CDR3 region has the DNA TGTGCCAGCAGCTTGCTGGGGGCTGAGTCCTACGAGCAGTACTTC. Its protein is CASSLLGAESYEQYF.

This clone was recorded only once. The rearrangement joins TRBV28 to TRBJ1-1; 7 nucleotides agree with TRBD1. The CDR3 has 14 residues. The V segment lost 3 bases and the J segment 5 bases; nucleotides outside the gene matches: 6. The germline V gene has CDR1 MDHEN and CDR2 SYDVKM. Written as DNA, the CDR3 is TGTGCCAGCAGTTTCCCAGGGGGATGGACTGAAGCTTTCTTT. Translation: CASSFPGGWTEAFF.

V usage is TRBV7-9 and J usage is TRBJ1-2; D remains unclear. Trimming took off 2 bases at V and 4 bases at J, with 11 bases between the two ends. This CDR3 is 14 amino acids long. CDR1 is SEHNR and CDR2 is FQNEAQ in the germline V gene (reference sequence). The CDR3 spells CASSLSQTSYGYTF. As DNA, the CDR3 is TGTGCCAGCAGCTTAAGTCAAACAAGCTATGGCTACACCTTC.

V and J are TRBV4-2 and TRBJ1-1, with 8 bases identical to TRBD1. J lost 2 bases, V lost 3 bases, and 8 bases had no gene match. The germline V gene has CDR1 LGHNA and CDR2 YNFKEQ. The CDR3 extends over 16 amino acids. The CDR3 spells CASSHPGTGGNTEAFF. DNA of the CDR3: TGTGCCAGCAGCCATCCCGGGACAGGCGGCAACACTGAAGCTTTCTTT.

This clone was seen more than once but under ten times. This rearrangement joins TRBV5-3 to TRBJ1-1, with 7 bases lining up with TRBD1. TRBV5-3 is filed as an ORF, its function uncertain. J gave up 1 base and V 0 bases, and 9 bases lay outside the gene matches. The CDR3 contains 17 residues. CDR3 protein: CARSLAQGPRRNTEAFF. The CDR3 coding sequence is TGTGCCAGAAGCTTGGCACAGGGGCCGCGACGGAACACTGAAGCTTTCTTT.

V usage is TRBV7-2 and J usage is TRBJ1-2, with D perhaps matching TRBD1 (5 bases). CDR1 is SGHTA, CDR2 FQGNSA, per germline. Trimming removed 1 base from V and 4 bases from J, with 13 bases in between. This CDR3 has 15 residues. The CDR3 protein is CASSLEGPAPYGYTF. The CDR3 region has the DNA TGTGCCAGCAGCTTAGAGGGGCCTGCTCCCTATGGCTACACCTTC.

This chain connects TRBV15 to TRBJ2-3, with 7 bases lining up with TRBD2. Trimming removed 0 bases from V and 2 bases from J; junction bases left unmatched: 14. CDR1 is LNHNV and CDR2 is YYDKDF in the germline V gene (reference sequence). The CDR3 length is 19 residues. The CDR3 is CATSRDRPPGRGFTDTQYF. In nucleotides, the CDR3 is TGTGCCACCAGCAGAGATCGGCCCCCTGGGCGGGGGTTCACAGATACGCAGTATTTT. The variable domain in full, with the rest retrieved from reference TRBV15 and TRBJ2-3, is DAMVIQNPRYQVTQFGKPVTLSCSQTLNHNVMYWYQQKSSQAPKLLFHYYDKDFNNEADTPDNFQSRRPNTSFCFLDIRSPGLGDTAMYLCATSRDRPPGRGFTDTQYFGPGTRLTVL.

The chain has TRBV7-2 and TRBJ2-7; D may be TRBD1 (7 bases). The CDR3 consists of 18 residues. The germline V and J ends were trimmed by 5 bases and 2 bases, with 25 bases remaining between them. The germline V gene encodes CDR1 SGHTA and CDR2 FQGNSA. CDR3 DNA: TGTGCCAGCAGCCCCCGGAGCCCACGGACAGGCGGGACCTACGAGCAGTACTTC. Residues: CASSPRSPRTGGTYEQYF.